What follows is one T cell receptor beta chain and its context. Its antigen is unidentified. Compared with germline, one end of the junction differs, possibly owing to a read error. This sample's RNA came from whole unsorted tissue. This sample is part of a study of tumor and adjacent non-tumor tissue in lung cancer. Study overall: Histology: 12 adenocarcinoma, a couple of squamous cell carcinoma, 1 small cell lung cancer.

This CDR3 region has 17 residues. The germline CDR1 and CDR2 sequences are SGHDT and YYEEEE. The library came from three nested PCR rounds adapted from ARM-PCR protocols. TCRdb fed the multiplex PCR reads into MiXCR, producing one record per CDR3 protein. The repertoire includes tens of thousands of distinct CDR3 sequences, 55% to 70% of them detected once, and about 19% sits in the top ten. Study-wide results and limits: Top 100 clones took a larger repertoire share in normal lung. Tumor tissue had significantly higher TCR diversity than normal lung.

This clonotype was sampled from a man between 50 and 59 years old with non-small cell lung cancer. The chain combines TRBV5-6 with TRBJ1-1; 7 bases are a match to TRBD1. Sequencing was carried out using lung tumor tissue. The CDR3 nucleotides are TGTGCCGGCAGCTTAGAAAATGATAAGAGGGGGCGTACTGAAGCTTTCTTT. Residues: CAGSLENDKRGRTEAFF. The complete variable domain, with remaining parts taken from reference TRBV5-6 and TRBJ1-1, reads DAGVTQSPTHLIKTRGQQVTLRCSPKSGHDTVSWYQQALGQGPQFIFQYYEEEERQRGNFPDRFSGHQFPNYSSELNVNALLLGDSALYLCAGSLENDKRGRTEAFFGQGTRLTVV.